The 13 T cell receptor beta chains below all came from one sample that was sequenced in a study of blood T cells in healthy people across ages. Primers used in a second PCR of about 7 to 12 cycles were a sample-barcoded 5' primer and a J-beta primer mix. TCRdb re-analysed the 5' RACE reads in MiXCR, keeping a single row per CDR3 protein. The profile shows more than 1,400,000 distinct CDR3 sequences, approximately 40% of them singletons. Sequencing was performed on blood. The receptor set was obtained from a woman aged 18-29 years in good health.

The CDR3: CSVERRLAGNEQFF. The CDR3 DNA reads as TGCAGCGTTGAAAGACGGCTAGCGGGAAATGAGCAGTTCTTC. The genes are TRBV29-1 and TRBJ2-1; 9 nucleotides match TRBD2. Germline V gene sequence: CDR1 SQVTM, CDR2 ANQGSEA. The ends lost 2 bases at V and 7 bases at J; junction bases unmatched: 6. This CDR3 is 14 amino acids long.

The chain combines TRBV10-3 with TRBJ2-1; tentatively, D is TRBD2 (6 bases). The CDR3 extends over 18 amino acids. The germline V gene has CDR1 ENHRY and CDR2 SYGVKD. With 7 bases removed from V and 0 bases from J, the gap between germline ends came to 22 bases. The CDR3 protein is CAITPGTGDLSSYNEQFF. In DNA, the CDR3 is TGTGCCATCACTCCCGGGACTGGCGACCTGAGCTCCTACAATGAGCAGTTCTTC.

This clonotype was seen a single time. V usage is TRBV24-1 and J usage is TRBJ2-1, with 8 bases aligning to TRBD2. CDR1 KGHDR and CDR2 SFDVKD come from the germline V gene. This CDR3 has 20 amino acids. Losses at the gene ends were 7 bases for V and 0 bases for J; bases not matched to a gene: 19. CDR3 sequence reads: CATRDSTFGREAFSYNEQFF. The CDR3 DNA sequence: TGTGCCACCAGGGACTCCACCTTCGGGCGGGAGGCTTTCTCCTACAATGAGCAGTTCTTC.

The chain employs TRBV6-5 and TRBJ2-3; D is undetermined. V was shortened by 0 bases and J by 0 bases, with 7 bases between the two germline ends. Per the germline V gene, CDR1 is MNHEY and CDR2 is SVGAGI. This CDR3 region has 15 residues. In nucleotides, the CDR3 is TGTGCCAGCAGTTACTCGAGTGCTAGCACAGATACGCAGTATTTT. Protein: CASSYSSASTDTQYF.

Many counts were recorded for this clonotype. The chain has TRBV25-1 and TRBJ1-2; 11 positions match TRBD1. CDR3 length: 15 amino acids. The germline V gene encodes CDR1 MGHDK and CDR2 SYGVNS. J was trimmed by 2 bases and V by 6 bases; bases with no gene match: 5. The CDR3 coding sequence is TGTGCCAGCAGGGGGACAGGGGGAAACAACTATGGCTACACCTTC. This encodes CASRGTGGNNYGYTF.

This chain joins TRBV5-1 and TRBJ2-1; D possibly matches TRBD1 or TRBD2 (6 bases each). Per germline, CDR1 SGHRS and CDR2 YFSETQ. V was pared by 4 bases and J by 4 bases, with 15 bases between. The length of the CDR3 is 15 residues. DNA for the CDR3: TGCGCCAGCAGCCCAGGGGACTCCCCTTACAATGAGCAGTTCTTC. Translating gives CASSPGDSPYNEQFF.

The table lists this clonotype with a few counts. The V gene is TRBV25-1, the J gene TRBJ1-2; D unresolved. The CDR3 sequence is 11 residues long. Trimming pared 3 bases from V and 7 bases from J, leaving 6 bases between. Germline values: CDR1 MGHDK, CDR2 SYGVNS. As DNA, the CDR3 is TGTGCCAGCAGTGACTGGACTGGCTACACCTTC. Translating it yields CASSDWTGYTF.

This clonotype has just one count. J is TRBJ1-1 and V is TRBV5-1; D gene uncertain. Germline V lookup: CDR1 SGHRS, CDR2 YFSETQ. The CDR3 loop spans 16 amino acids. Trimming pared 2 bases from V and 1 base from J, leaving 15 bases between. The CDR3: CASSLRQGRGNTEAFF. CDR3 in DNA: TGCGCCAGCAGCTTAAGGCAAGGGCGGGGGAACACTGAAGCTTTCTTT.

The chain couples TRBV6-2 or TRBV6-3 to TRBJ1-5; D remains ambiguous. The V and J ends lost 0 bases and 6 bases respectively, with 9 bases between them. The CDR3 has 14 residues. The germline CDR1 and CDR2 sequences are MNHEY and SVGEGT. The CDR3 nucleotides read TGTGCCAGCAGTTACTCGGCAGTGGGTCAGCCCCAGCATTTT. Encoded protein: CASSYSAVGQPQHF.

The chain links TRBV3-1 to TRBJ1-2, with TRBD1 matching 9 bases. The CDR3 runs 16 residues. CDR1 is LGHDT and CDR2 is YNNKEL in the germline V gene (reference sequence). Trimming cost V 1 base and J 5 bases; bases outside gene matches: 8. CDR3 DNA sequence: TGTGCCAGCAGCCAAGGATCGGGACAGGGCTTGTATGGCTACACCTTC. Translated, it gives CASSQGSGQGLYGYTF. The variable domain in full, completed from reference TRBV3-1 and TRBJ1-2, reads DTAVSQTPKYLVTQMGNDKSIKCEQNLGHDTMYWYKQDSKKFLKIMFSYNNKELIINETVPNRFSPKSPDKAHLNLHINSLELGDSAVYFCASSQGSGQGLYGYTFGSGTRLTVV.

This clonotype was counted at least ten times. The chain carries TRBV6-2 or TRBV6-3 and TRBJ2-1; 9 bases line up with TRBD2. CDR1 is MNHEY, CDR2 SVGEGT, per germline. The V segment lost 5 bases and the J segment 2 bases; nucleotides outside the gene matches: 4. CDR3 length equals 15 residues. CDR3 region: CASSIRLAAYNEQFF. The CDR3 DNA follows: TGTGCCAGCAGTATACGACTAGCGGCCTACAATGAGCAGTTCTTC.

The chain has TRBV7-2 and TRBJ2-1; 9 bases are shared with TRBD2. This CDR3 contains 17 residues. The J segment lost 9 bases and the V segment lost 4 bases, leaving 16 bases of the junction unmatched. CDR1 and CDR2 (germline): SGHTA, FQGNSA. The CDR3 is CASSSTRPGLAGGEQFF. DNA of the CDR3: TGTGCCAGCAGCTCTACCCGTCCGGGACTAGCAGGGGGTGAGCAGTTCTTC. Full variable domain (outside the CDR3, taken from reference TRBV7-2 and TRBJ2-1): GAGVSQSPSNKVTEKGKDVELRCDPISGHTALYWYRQSLGQGLEFLIYFQGNSAPDKSGLPSDRFSAERTGGSVSTLTIQRTQQEDSAVYLCASSSTRPGLAGGEQFFGPGTRLTVL.

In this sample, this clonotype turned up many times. CDR3 DNA: TGTGCCAGCAGCTTAGGCTTGCGTACTATAGCCAAAAACATTCAGTACTTC. Translation gives CASSLGLRTIAKNIQYF. The rearrangement joins TRBV7-2 to TRBJ2-4; no firm D call. Between the trimmed V and J ends, which lost 1 base and 0 bases, there was a span of 13 bases. This CDR3 is built from 17 residues. Germline loops: CDR1 SGHTA, CDR2 FQGNSA.